These 27 T cell receptor beta chains were all obtained from the same sample, sequenced in a study of identical twins. Each CDR3 protein is one row after TCRdb ran MiXCR on the 5' RACE reads. The sample records roughly 690,000 distinct CDR3 sequences, 5.5% to 7.5% being singletons. Sequenced material: naive T cells sorted from blood. These receptors were obtained from a man younger than 35 in good health.

The chain joins TRBV7-2 to TRBJ2-2; D is ambiguous. Germline V gene data show CDR1 as SGHTA and CDR2 as FQGNSA. This CDR3 is 13 amino acids long. With 5 bases removed from V and 6 bases from J, the gap between germline ends came to 10 bases. Written as DNA, the CDR3 is TGTGCCAGCAGCCAGACCCAGCCCGGGGAGCTGTTTTTT. Residues: CASSQTQPGELFF.

There are many counts of this clonotype. The V gene is TRBV10-3, the J gene TRBJ1-2; 7 bases match TRBD1. Germline CDR1 and CDR2: ENHRY and SYGVKD. The CDR3 covers 11 residues. The V and J ends lost 10 bases and 8 bases, in that order; junction bases with no gene match: 7. CDR3 nucleotides: TGTGCCACAAACAGGGGCACCGGCTACACCTTC. Protein: CATNRGTGYTF.

This clonotype was recorded at least ten times. The chain recombines TRBV20-1 with TRBJ2-3, with a tentative D call TRBD2 (6 bases). This CDR3 contains 15 residues. Germline assignment: CDR1 DFQATT and CDR2 SNEGSKA (reference sequence). Trimming left V 3 bases short and J 0 bases short, with 13 bases between. The CDR3 region has the DNA TGCAGTGCTAGTCATAGCGGACTAAGCACAGATACGCAGTATTTT. Its protein is CSASHSGLSTDTQYF.

This clonotype was seen more than once but under ten times. This chain connects TRBV7-9 to TRBJ2-7; 10 bases are a match to TRBD2. V dropped 8 bases and J dropped 5; count of bases not matched to a gene: 12. The CDR3 is 15 residues long. Germline assignment: CDR1 SEHNR and CDR2 FQNEAQ (reference sequence). CDR3 sequence reads: CASARGASGSDEQYF. The CDR3 nucleotides are TGTGCCAGCGCGAGGGGAGCTAGCGGGAGTGACGAGCAGTACTTC.

The gene calls are TRBV6-6 and TRBJ2-7, with 7 nucleotides matching TRBD2. Unmatched junction bases numbered 4, after V lost 6 bases and J lost 2 bases. This CDR3 region has 13 residues. Per germline, CDR1 MNHNY and CDR2 SVGAGI (reference sequence). CDR3 sequence reads: CASSPSGPYEQYV. In nucleotides, the CDR3 is TGTGCCAGCAGCCCTAGCGGCCCCTACGAGCAGTACGTC.

The chain uses TRBV5-1 and TRBJ2-2; no clear D gene. Germline V CDR1 and CDR2: SGHRS, YFSETQ. Trimming shortened V by 1 base and J by 0 bases, and 13 bases separated the two germline ends. CDR3 size: 17 residues. The CDR3 DNA reads as TGCGCCAGCAGCTTGTTTCTAGTTCAGGCGAACACCGGGGAGCTGTTTTTT. Residues: CASSLFLVQANTGELFF.

In this sample, this clonotype turned up many times. V is TRBV24-1 and J is TRBJ2-3, with 9 bases lining up with TRBD1. J lost 6 bases, V lost 0 bases, and 6 bases had no gene match. Germline values: CDR1 KGHDR, CDR2 SFDVKD. The CDR3 consists of 16 residues. As DNA, the CDR3 is TGTGCCACCAGTGATTTGGGACAGGGGCTTACGGATACGCAGTATTTT. Its protein product is CATSDLGQGLTDTQYF.

This clonotype was counted many times. The V and J genes are TRBV9 and TRBJ2-7, with D possibly being TRBD1 (5 bases). CDR1 SGDLS and CDR2 YYNGEE come from the germline V gene. Trimming left V 3 bases short and J 2 bases short, with 12 bases between. This CDR3 region has 14 residues. Here the CDR3 reads CASSAEGVTYEQYF. CDR3 DNA sequence: TGTGCCAGCAGCGCAGAAGGGGTGACCTACGAGCAGTACTTC.

In this sample, this clonotype turned up many times. The CDR3 coding sequence is TGTGCCAGCAGTTGGGGACAGGACAGGAGGGATGAGCAGTTCTTC. It codes for CASSWGQDRRDEQFF. The chain carries TRBV12-3 or TRBV12-4 and TRBJ2-1, with 8 nucleotides matching TRBD1. This CDR3 has 15 amino acids. The V gene end was trimmed by 4 bases and the J gene end by 8 bases; junction bases not matched to a gene: 10.

This clonotype has a count of ten or more. This sequence joins TRBV6-2 or TRBV6-3 and TRBJ2-2; weak D call: TRBD1 (5 bases). This CDR3 is built from 14 residues. V lost 5 bases and J 1 base, leaving 8 bases between the germline ends. CDR1 MNHEY and CDR2 SVGEGT come from the germline V gene. The DNA for the CDR3 is TGTGCCAGCAGTAACGGACAGAACACCGGGGAGCTGTTTTTT. Protein sequence: CASSNGQNTGELFF.

This CDR3 is CASSPPLITDTQYF. DNA of the CDR3: TGTGCCAGCAGTCCACCTTTAATAACAGATACGCAGTATTTT. This chain joins TRBV27 and TRBJ2-3; D unclear. Germline lookup yields CDR1 MNHEY and CDR2 SMNVEV (reference sequence). Trimming took 5 bases from V and 3 from J, leaving 12 bases between them. The CDR3 consists of 14 residues.

This clonotype was observed a handful of times. The V gene is TRBV2, the J gene TRBJ2-3; D not certain. The ends were cut back, 8 bases at V and 0 bases at J, with 12 bases in the middle. Germline V gene lookup returns CDR1 SNHLY and CDR2 FYNNEI. This CDR3 comprises 14 residues. The CDR3, as DNA: TGTGCCAGCCGGACCTCCTCGAGCACAGATACGCAGTATTTT. Residues: CASRTSSSTDTQYF.

The CDR3 bases are TGTGCCACCAGTGAAACGACAACCTATAGCAATCAGCCCCAGCATTTT. It specifies CATSETTTYSNQPQHF. J is TRBJ1-5 and V is TRBV24-1; D unclear. CDR1 is KGHDR, CDR2 SFDVKD, per germline. Trimming shortened V by 4 bases and J by 0 bases, and 12 bases separated the two germline ends. CDR3 length equals 16 residues.

This clonotype was counted at least ten times. An end of the junction differs from the germline gene, which may be a read error. The DNA for the CDR3 is TGTGCCCGCAGAGTAGTGGGCGTCAACTATGGCTACACCTTC. Its translation: CARRVVGVNYGYTF. The rearrangement joins TRBV6-1 to TRBJ1-2; D unresolved. In germline, CDR1 is MNHNS, CDR2 SASEGT. CDR3 length equals 14 residues.

This clonotype came up a few times. The CDR3 sequence is CSARGEGMTEAFF. CDR3 in DNA: TGCAGTGCTAGAGGGGAGGGTATGACTGAAGCTTTCTTT. The genes are TRBV20-1 and TRBJ1-1; D remains unclear. V lost 1 base, J lost 5 bases, and 11 bases lay in between. The length of the CDR3 is 13 residues. CDR1 is DFQATT, CDR2 SNEGSKA, per germline (reference sequence).

This clonotype has ten or more counts. This chain joins TRBV12-3 or TRBV12-4 and TRBJ1-5; D remains unclear. Trimming removed 2 bases from V and 2 bases from J, with 10 bases in between. The CDR3 sequence is 15 residues long. CDR3 in DNA: TGTGCCAGCAGTTTATCTGGGGAGGGCAATCAGCCCCAGCATTTT. Protein product: CASSLSGEGNQPQHF.

This clonotype was picked up a small number of times. J is TRBJ2-7 and V is TRBV4-1; tentatively, D is TRBD1 (6 bases). The germline gives CDR1 MGHRA, CDR2 YSYEKL. The V end lost 3 bases, the J end lost 2 bases, and 14 bases lay between the germline ends. This CDR3 is 15 amino acids long. The CDR3 sequence is CASSQLGGQTYEQYV. The CDR3 nucleotides read TGCGCCAGCAGCCAGCTTGGGGGCCAAACCTACGAGCAGTACGTC.

This clonotype has a handful of counts. V is TRBV29-1 and J is TRBJ1-2, with D possibly matching TRBD1 (5 bases). V shed 3 bases and J shed 4 bases, with 15 bases lying between them. The CDR3 has 14 amino acids. Germline CDR1 reads SQVTM; CDR2 reads ANQGSEA. The CDR3 spells CSVDKDGGRYGYTF. The CDR3 DNA follows: TGCAGCGTTGATAAAGACGGGGGACGCTATGGCTACACCTTC.

There are many counts of this clonotype. This sequence joins TRBV24-1 and TRBJ1-2; the D gene is possibly TRBD1 (5 bases). CDR3 length: 14 amino acids. Trimming cost V 3 bases and J 5 bases, with 12 bases left between them. Germline V gene lookup returns CDR1 KGHDR and CDR2 SFDVKD. In nucleotides, the CDR3 is TGTGCCACCAGTGATCCGGGACGGGGATATGGCTACACCTTC. Translated: CATSDPGRGYGYTF.

This chain uses TRBV18 with TRBJ2-7; D is ambiguous. V lost 1 base and J lost 2, with 12 bases in between. Germline loops: CDR1 KGHSH, CDR2 LQKENI. This CDR3 spans 15 amino acids. For the CDR3, the DNA is TGTGCCAGCTCACCACGCTCCCAACCAGCCTACGAGCAGTACGTC. Protein product: CASSPRSQPAYEQYV.

This clonotype was found many times. The chain links TRBV7-9 to TRBJ1-1; D is unclear. The CDR3 is 16 amino acids. Trimming left V 1 base short and J 0 bases short, with 12 bases between. Per germline, CDR1 SEHNR and CDR2 FQNEAQ (reference sequence). The CDR3 is CASSLGAGTMNTEAFF. As DNA, the CDR3 is TGTGCCAGCAGCTTAGGGGCAGGCACCATGAACACTGAAGCTTTCTTT.

This clonotype was counted at least ten times. V is TRBV20-1 and J is TRBJ2-3; D might be TRBD1 or TRBD2, each matching 5 bases. The CDR3 is made up of 15 amino acids. Germline assignment: CDR1 DFQATT and CDR2 SNEGSKA (reference sequence). V was cut by 3 bases and J by 0 bases, with 13 bases left in between. DNA of the CDR3: TGCAGTGCTAGTTTTACGAGGGGTAGCACAGATACGCAGTATTTT. Protein: CSASFTRGSTDTQYF.

The CDR3 bases are TGCGCCAGCAGCTTGGGCTTGGGCGGAGGGGGAAACATTCAGTACTTC. Protein: CASSLGLGGGGNIQYF. The rearrangement joins TRBV5-1 to TRBJ2-4; the D call may be TRBD1 or TRBD2 (6 bases each). Germline V gene lookup returns CDR1 SGHRS and CDR2 YFSETQ. CDR3 length equals 16 residues. V lost 0 bases and J lost 6, with 16 bases in between.

This clonotype showed up just a few times. The rearrangement joins TRBV5-1 to TRBJ1-1, with 7 nucleotides matching TRBD1. With 5 bases clipped from V and 1 base from J, the junction kept 8 bases outside the gene matches. The germline V gene has CDR1 SGHRS and CDR2 YFSETQ. The CDR3 length is 15 residues. The DNA of the CDR3 is TGCGCCAGCAGAACAGAGGGGGCGGCGAACACTGAAGCTTTCTTT. Protein: CASRTEGAANTEAFF.

This clonotype was recorded at least ten times. V gene TRBV6-2 or TRBV6-3 combines with J gene TRBJ2-2, with D uncertain. Germline CDR1 MNHEY, CDR2 SVGEGT. Deletions cut 2 bases from V and 6 bases from J, with 7 bases between. The CDR3 spans 13 residues. The CDR3 sequence is CASSYADAGELFF. The CDR3 DNA reads TGTGCCAGCAGTTACGCGGACGCCGGGGAGCTGTTTTTT.

This clonotype has at least ten counts. The V gene is TRBV7-2, the J gene TRBJ1-2; D is ambiguous. Germline loops: CDR1 SGHTA, CDR2 FQGNSA. The V end lost 5 bases, the J end lost 6 bases, and 7 bases lay between the germline ends. The CDR3 covers 11 residues. CDR3 protein: CASSLMDGYTF. In DNA, the CDR3 is TGTGCCAGCAGCCTTATGGATGGCTACACCTTC.

This chain joins TRBV7-9 and TRBJ2-7, with D possibly being TRBD2 (5 bases). CDR1 is SEHNR, CDR2 FQNEAQ, per germline (reference sequence). CDR3 length equals 13 residues. V was trimmed by 3 bases and J by 4 bases, leaving 10 bases between them. The CDR3 coding sequence is TGTGCCAGCAGCTTGGGTCCGGGATACGAGCAGTACGTC. Amino acid sequence: CASSLGPGYEQYV.